The entry that follows covers one TCR beta chain sequence. Within the sample, other DNA sequences also encode this same CDR3. These data come from a study of blood T cell repertoires in COVID-19. The assay was immunoSEQ multiplex PCR, and TCRdb's table has in-frame clones only and misses some. The profile shows about 490,000 clones, 80% to 90% of them singletons. Germline V lookup: CDR1 LNHNV, CDR2 YYDKDF (reference sequence). The CDR3 loop spans 15 amino acids. Trimming took 8 bases from V and 0 from J, leaving 13 bases between them. This receptor was taken from a human donor in a cohort sampled during active COVID-19. The genes are TRBV15 and TRBJ1-4; D might be TRBD1 (6 bases). The specimen sequenced was peripheral blood. The CDR3 loop reads CATGGRGSTNEKLFF. CDR3 coding DNA: TGTGCCACCGGGGGAAGGGGGTCAACTAATGAAAAACTGTTTTTT.